The 11 T cell receptor beta chains below all came from one sample that was sequenced in a study of Graves' ophthalmopathy and Graves' hyperthyroidism listed by TCRdb under 2018. For sequencing, an Illumina HiSeq 2000 was employed. For repertoire sequencing, the TCR beta CDR3 regions were amplified from RNA transcripts. The first round of RT-PCR was done with HTBI primers and the Qiagen OneStep RT-PCR kit, and was followed by a second round of multiplex PCR, then size selection and purification. TCRdb ran its own pipeline on the public reads, namely fastp trimming at Q25 and MiXCR clone calling, and kept in-frame beta chains. Identical CDR3 proteins give one entry, which carries the most common genes and DNA. The sample yields about 740,000 distinct CDR3 sequences; around 40% were counted once. The ten largest account for 40% to 45% of the sample. The specimen sequenced was peripheral blood. All receptors come from an adult man with Graves' ophthalmopathy.

The V gene is TRBV5-1, the J gene TRBJ2-5; 11 bases agree with TRBD1. The CDR3 spans 16 residues. CDR1 and CDR2 (germline): SGHRS, YFSETQ. V gave up 3 bases and J gave up 5 bases; unmatched junction bases: 9. The CDR3: CASSSGQGAVGETQYF. DNA for the CDR3: TGCGCCAGCAGCTCTGGACAGGGGGCCGTGGGGGAGACCCAGTACTTC.

This chain joins TRBV7-9 and TRBJ1-1; tentative D call: TRBD1 (6 bases). The V and J ends lost 5 bases and 0 bases respectively, with 13 bases between them. This CDR3 comprises 15 residues. Germline values: CDR1 SEHNR, CDR2 FQNEAQ (reference sequence). The CDR3 loop is CASSLQQGLNTEAFF. The CDR3 region has the DNA TGTGCCAGCAGCCTTCAACAGGGACTGAACACTGAAGCTTTCTTT. The variable domain in full, with the rest retrieved from reference TRBV7-9 and TRBJ1-1, is DTGVSQNPRHKITKRGQNVTFRCDPISEHNRLYWYRQTLGQGPEFLTYFQNEAQLEKSRLLSDRFSAERPKGSFSTLEIQRTEQGDSAMYLCASSLQQGLNTEAFFGQGTRLTVV.

The sample holds many counts of this clonotype. This chain links TRBV29-1 with TRBJ2-5, with 8 bases matching TRBD1. J gave up 2 bases and V 7 bases, and 3 bases lay outside the gene matches. CDR1 and CDR2 from the germline V gene are SQVTM and ANQGSEA. The CDR3 extends over 12 amino acids. The DNA of the CDR3 is TGCAGCGCCGGGACAGGACAAGAGACCCAGTACTTC. Translated, it gives CSAGTGQETQYF.

Remarks on this clonotype: Sequence at one end of the junction differs from germline and may be a read error. The rearrangement joins TRBV9 to TRBJ2-2, with D possibly matching TRBD1 (8 bases). Germline-derived CDR1 and CDR2 are SGDLS and YYNGEE. The CDR3 extends over 14 amino acids. The DNA for the CDR3 is TGTGCCAGCAGCGTAGGGAGAGACAGGGGAGGGCTGCTTTTT. This encodes CASSVGRDRGGLLF.

This clonotype was seen a handful of times. J is TRBJ1-2 and V is TRBV7-9, with 12 bases fitting TRBD1. CDR3 length: 15 amino acids. CDR1 and CDR2 (germline): SEHNR, FQNEAQ (reference sequence). J lost 8 bases, V lost 5 bases, and 9 bases had no gene match. The CDR3 region is CASSPGTGGAEGYTF. CDR3 DNA: TGTGCCAGCAGCCCCGGGACAGGGGGCGCGGAGGGCTACACCTTC.

V gene TRBV29-1 combines with J gene TRBJ2-5; 8 nucleotides line up with TRBD1. The CDR3 runs 13 residues. Germline V gives CDR1 SQVTM, CDR2 ANQGSEA. CDR3 bases: TGCAGTGAGGACCAGGGGGCGGTGGAGACCCAGTACTTC. It translates to CSEDQGAVETQYF.

This clonotype has just a few counts. V usage is TRBV11-2 and J usage is TRBJ2-7; 9 bases match TRBD1. This CDR3 has 14 amino acids. Trimming removed 5 bases from V and 7 bases from J; junction bases left unmatched: 9. CDR1 and CDR2 from the germline V gene are SGHAT and FQNNGV. The DNA of the CDR3 is TGTGCCAGCAGCCAAGGAGGACAGGGGTGGGAGCAGTACTTC. Its protein product is CASSQGGQGWEQYF.

The chain carries TRBV29-1 and TRBJ2-1, with 7 bases identical to TRBD2. CDR1 and CDR2 from the germline V gene are SQVTM and ANQGSEA. Unmatched junction bases numbered 5, after V lost 6 bases and J lost 0 bases. The CDR3 length is 14 residues. DNA for the CDR3: TGCAGCGTGGGGAGGGCGAGCTCCTACAATGAGCAGTTCTTC. It encodes CSVGRASSYNEQFF.

The rearrangement uses TRBV7-2 and TRBJ2-7, with 8 bases fitting TRBD2. The ends lost 5 bases at V and 3 bases at J; junction bases unmatched: 6. The CDR3 sequence is 14 residues long. From germline, CDR1 is SGHTA and CDR2 FQGNSA. Here the CDR3 reads CASSQPGLVYEQYF. The DNA for the CDR3 is TGTGCCAGCAGCCAACCGGGACTAGTCTACGAGCAGTACTTC.

This clonotype is a singleton in its sample. V usage is TRBV24-1 and J usage is TRBJ2-3, with D possibly being TRBD1 (5 bases). Trimming took 0 bases from V and 0 from J, leaving 9 bases between them. Germline CDR1 and CDR2: KGHDR and SFDVKD. The CDR3 covers 16 residues. The CDR3: CATSDLSGFSTDTQYF. The CDR3 DNA reads TGTGCCACCAGTGATTTGTCAGGGTTTAGCACAGATACGCAGTATTTT.

The genes are TRBV19 and TRBJ2-6, with D tentatively TRBD2 (6 bases). Germline CDR1 reads LNHDA; CDR2 reads SQIVND (reference sequence). V gave up 3 bases and J gave up 0 bases, with 12 bases separating them. The CDR3 is 17 amino acids. DNA for the CDR3: TGTGCCAGTAGTATGGCGGGGAGAAGCTCTGGGGCCAACGTCCTGACTTTC. It codes for CASSMAGRSSGANVLTF. The full variable domain, rest sourced from reference TRBV19 and TRBJ2-6, is DGGITQSPKYLFRKEGQNVTLSCEQNLNHDAMYWYRQDPGQGLRLIYYSQIVNDFQKGDIAEGYSVSREKKESFPLTVTSAQKNPTAFYLCASSMAGRSSGANVLTFGAGSRLTVL.